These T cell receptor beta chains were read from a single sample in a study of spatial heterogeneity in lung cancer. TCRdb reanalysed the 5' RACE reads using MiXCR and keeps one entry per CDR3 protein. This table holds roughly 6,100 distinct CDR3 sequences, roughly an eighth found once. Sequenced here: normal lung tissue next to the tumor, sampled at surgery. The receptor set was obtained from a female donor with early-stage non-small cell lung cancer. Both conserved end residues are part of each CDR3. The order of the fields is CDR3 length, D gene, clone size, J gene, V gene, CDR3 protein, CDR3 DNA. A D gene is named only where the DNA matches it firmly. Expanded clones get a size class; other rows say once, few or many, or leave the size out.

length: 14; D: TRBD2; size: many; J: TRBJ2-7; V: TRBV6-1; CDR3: CASLEAGRYDEQYF; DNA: TGTGCCAGCCTAGAAGCGGGGAGGTACGACGAGCAGTACTTC
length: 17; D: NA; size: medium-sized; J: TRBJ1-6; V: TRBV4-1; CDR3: CASSQVDMGLAKPPLHF; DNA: TGCGCCAGCAGCCAAGTAGACATGGGGCTGGCCAAGCCACCCCTCCACTTT
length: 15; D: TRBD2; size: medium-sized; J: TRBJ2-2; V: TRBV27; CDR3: CASRESGGAPGELFF; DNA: TGTGCCAGCAGAGAGAGCGGGGGGGCACCCGGGGAGCTGTTTTTT
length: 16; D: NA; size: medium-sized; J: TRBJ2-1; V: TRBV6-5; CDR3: CASSTPGGSQIRRLSF; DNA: TGTGCCAGCAGTACCCCTGGTGGTAGTCAGATAAGGAGGTTGTCCTTC
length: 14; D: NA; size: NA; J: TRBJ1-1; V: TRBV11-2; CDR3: CASSLRRGDTEAFF; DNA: TGTGCCAGCAGCTTACGAAGGGGTGACACTGAAGCTTTCTTT
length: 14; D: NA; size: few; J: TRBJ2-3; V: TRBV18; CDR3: CASSPPGRTDTQYF; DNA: TGTGCCAGCTCGCCACCTGGCCGTACAGATACGCAGTATTTT
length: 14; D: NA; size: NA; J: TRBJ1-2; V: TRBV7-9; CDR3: CASRSTRANYGYTF; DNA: TGTGCCAGCAGAAGCACACGGGCTAACTATGGCTACACCTTC
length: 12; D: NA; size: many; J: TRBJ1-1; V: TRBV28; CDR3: CASSGPNTEAFF; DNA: TGTGCCAGCAGTGGCCCGAACACTGAAGCTTTCTTT
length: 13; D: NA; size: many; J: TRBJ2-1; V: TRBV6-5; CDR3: CASRLSSYNEQFF; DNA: TGTGCCAGCAGATTAAGCTCCTACAATGAGCAGTTCTTC
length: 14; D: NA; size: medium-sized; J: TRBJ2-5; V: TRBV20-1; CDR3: CSASITIRQETQYF; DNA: TGCAGTGCTAGTATCACAATTCGGCAAGAGACCCAGTACTTC
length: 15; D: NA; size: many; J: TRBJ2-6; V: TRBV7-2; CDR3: CASSFSGSGANVLTF; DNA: TGTGCCAGCAGCTTTAGCGGCTCTGGGGCCAACGTCCTGACTTTC
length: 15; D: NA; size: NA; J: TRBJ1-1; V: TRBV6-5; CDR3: CASSFLQGRRGEAFF; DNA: TGTGCCAGCAGTTTCCTTCAGGGGCGTCGAGGTGAAGCTTTCTTT
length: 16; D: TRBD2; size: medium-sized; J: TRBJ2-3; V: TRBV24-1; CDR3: CATSDLSRGGPDTQYF; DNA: TGTGCCACCAGTGATTTGTCTCGGGGGGGCCCCGATACGCAGTATTTT
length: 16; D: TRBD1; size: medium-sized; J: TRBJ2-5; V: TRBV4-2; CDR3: CASSQGLQGSEETQYF; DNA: TGTGCCAGCAGCCAAGGCCTACAGGGGAGCGAAGAGACCCAGTACTTC
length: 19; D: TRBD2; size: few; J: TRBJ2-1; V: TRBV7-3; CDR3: CASSLILAGGPGAYNEQFF; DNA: TGTGCCAGCAGCTTAATACTAGCGGGAGGGCCGGGGGCCTACAATGAGCAGTTCTTC
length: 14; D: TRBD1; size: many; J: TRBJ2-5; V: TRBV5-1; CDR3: CASSTGNRGETQYF; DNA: TGCGCCAGCAGCACGGGGAACAGGGGTGAGACCCAGTACTTC
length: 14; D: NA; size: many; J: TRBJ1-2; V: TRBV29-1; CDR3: CSVEDQSRSYGYTF; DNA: TGCAGCGTTGAAGATCAATCACGGAGCTATGGCTACACCTTC
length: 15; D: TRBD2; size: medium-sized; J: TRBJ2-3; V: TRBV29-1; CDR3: CSVTKRRELTDTQYF; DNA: TGCAGCGTTACCAAGCGGCGGGAGTTGACAGATACGCAGTATTTT
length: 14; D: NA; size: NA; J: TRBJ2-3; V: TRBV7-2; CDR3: CASSLSRNTDTQYF; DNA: TGTGCCAGCAGCTTAAGTAGAAACACAGATACGCAGTATTTT
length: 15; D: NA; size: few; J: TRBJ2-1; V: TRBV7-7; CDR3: CASSFAGASYNEQFF; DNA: TGTGCTAGCAGCTTTGCCGGGGCCTCCTACAATGAGCAGTTCTTC
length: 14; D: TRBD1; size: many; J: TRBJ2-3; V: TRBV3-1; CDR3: CASSQERGPRTQYF; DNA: TGTGCCAGCAGCCAAGAGAGGGGGCCTCGTACGCAGTATTTT
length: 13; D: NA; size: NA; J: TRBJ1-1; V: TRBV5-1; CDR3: CASSPGTNTEAFF; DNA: TGCGCCAGCAGCCCAGGGACAAACACTGAAGCTTTCTTT
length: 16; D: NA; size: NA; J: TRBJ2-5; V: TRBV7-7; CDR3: CASSAGRLVGGETQYF; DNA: TGTGCCAGCAGCGCAGGCAGACTAGTTGGGGGGGAGACCCAGTACTTC
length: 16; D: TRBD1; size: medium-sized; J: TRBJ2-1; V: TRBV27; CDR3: CASTPTPGQGRNEQFF; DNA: TGTGCCAGCACGCCAACTCCGGGACAGGGGCGCAATGAGCAGTTCTTC
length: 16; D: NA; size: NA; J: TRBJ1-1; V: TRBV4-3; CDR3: CASSQDGTPLNTEAFF; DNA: TGCGCCAGCAGCCAAGATGGGACCCCCCTGAACACTGAAGCTTTCTTT
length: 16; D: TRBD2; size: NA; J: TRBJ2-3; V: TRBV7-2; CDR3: CASSGRTSGGAGTQYF; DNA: TGTGCCAGCAGCGGGCGGACTAGCGGGGGGGCTGGGACGCAGTATTTT
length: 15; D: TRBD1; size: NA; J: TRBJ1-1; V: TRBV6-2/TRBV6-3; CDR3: CASISDGTVNTEAFF; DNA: TGTGCCAGCATCTCCGACGGGACAGTGAACACTGAAGCTTTCTTT
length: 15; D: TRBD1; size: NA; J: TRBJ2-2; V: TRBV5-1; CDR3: CASLQGQTNTGELFF; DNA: TGCGCCAGCTTACAGGGACAGACGAACACCGGGGAGCTGTTTTTT
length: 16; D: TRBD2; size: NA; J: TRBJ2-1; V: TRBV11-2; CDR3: CASSPRLAGVFNEQFF; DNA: TGTGCCAGCAGCCCCAGGCTAGCGGGGGTATTCAATGAGCAGTTCTTC
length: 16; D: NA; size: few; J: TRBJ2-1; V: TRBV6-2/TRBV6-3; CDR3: CASSYSMVGQNHEQFF; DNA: TGTGCCAGCAGTTACTCGATGGTGGGCCAGAACCATGAGCAGTTCTTC
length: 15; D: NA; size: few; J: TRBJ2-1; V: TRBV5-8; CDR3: CASSLSQGTYNEQFF; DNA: TGTGCCAGCAGCTTGAGTCAGGGTACCTACAATGAGCAGTTCTTC
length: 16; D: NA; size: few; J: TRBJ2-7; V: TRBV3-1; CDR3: CASSPRRTGRGYEQYF; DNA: TGTGCCAGCAGCCCCCGGCGCACAGGCAGGGGCTACGAGCAGTACTTC
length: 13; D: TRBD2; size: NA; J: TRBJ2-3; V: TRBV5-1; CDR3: CASSLVAGGTQYF; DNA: TGCGCCAGCAGCTTGGTAGCGGGAGGTACGCAGTATTTT
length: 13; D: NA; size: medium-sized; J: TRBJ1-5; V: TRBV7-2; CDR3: CASSLVRDQPQHF; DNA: TGTGCCAGCAGCTTAGTAAGGGATCAGCCCCAGCATTTT
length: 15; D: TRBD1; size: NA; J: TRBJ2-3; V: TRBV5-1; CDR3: CASSTRTGGTDTQYF; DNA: TGCGCCAGCAGCACCCGGACAGGGGGCACAGATACGCAGTATTTT
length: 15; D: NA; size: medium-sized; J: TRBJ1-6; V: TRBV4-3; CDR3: CASSQSAGTLSPLHF; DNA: TGCGCCAGCAGCCAGTCTGCCGGGACGCTTTCACCCCTCCACTTT
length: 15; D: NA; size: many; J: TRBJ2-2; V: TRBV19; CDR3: CATRWGAQSSGELFF; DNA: TGTGCCACCCGGTGGGGGGCGCAGTCCTCCGGGGAGCTGTTTTTT
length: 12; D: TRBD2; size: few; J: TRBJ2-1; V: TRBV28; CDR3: CASSWGLNEQFF; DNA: TGTGCCAGCAGTTGGGGACTAAATGAGCAGTTCTTC
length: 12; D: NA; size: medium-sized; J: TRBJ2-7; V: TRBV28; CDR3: CASTDGGYEQYF; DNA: TGTGCCAGCACCGATGGGGGGTACGAGCAGTACTTC
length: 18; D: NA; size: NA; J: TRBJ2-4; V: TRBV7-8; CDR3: CASSLAVVGDGAKNIQYF; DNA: TGTGCCAGCAGCTTAGCGGTCGTTGGGGACGGTGCCAAAAACATTCAGTACTTC
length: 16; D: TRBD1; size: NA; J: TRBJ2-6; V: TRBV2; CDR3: CASAEGRGQGANVLTF; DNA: TGTGCCAGCGCCGAAGGCAGGGGGCAAGGGGCCAACGTCCTGACTTTC
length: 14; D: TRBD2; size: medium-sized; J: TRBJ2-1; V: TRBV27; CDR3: CARNRTSVNNEQFF; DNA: TGTGCCAGAAACCGGACTAGCGTAAACAATGAGCAGTTCTTC
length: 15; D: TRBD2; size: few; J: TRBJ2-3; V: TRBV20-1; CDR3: CSAPPSGRGEDTQYF; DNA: TGCAGTGCCCCCCCTAGCGGGAGGGGAGAAGATACGCAGTATTTT
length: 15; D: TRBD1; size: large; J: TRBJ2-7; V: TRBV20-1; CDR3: CSASELRGQIYEQYF; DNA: TGCAGTGCTAGTGAACTTAGGGGACAGATCTACGAGCAGTACTTC
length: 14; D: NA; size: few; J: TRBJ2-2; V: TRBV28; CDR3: CASIGEGRTGELFF; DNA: TGTGCCAGCATCGGAGAGGGGCGAACCGGGGAGCTGTTTTTT
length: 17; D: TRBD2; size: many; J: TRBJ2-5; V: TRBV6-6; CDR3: CASSYPAGGGVPETQYF; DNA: TGTGCCAGCAGTTACCCCGCCGGGGGAGGGGTCCCAGAGACCCAGTACTTC
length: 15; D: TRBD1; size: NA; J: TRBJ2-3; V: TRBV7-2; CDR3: CASSFRQGGTDTQYF; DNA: TGTGCCAGCAGCTTTCGACAGGGTGGCACAGATACGCAGTATTTT
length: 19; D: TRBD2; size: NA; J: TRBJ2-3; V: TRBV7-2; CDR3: CASSRSSLYAGGPTDTQYF; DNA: TGTGCCAGCAGCCGATCTTCTCTCTACGCGGGAGGGCCCACAGATACGCAGTATTTT
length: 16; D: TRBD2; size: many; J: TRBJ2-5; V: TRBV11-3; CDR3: CASSYSGTSDQETQYF; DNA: TGTGCCAGCAGCTATTCCGGGACTAGCGACCAAGAGACCCAGTACTTC
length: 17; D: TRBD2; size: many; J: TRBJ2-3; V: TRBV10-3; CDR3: CAISDGSGGSSGDTQYF; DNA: TGTGCCATCAGTGACGGTAGCGGGGGCTCCTCGGGAGATACGCAGTATTTT
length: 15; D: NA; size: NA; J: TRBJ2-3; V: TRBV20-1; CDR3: CSARNPVRGTDTQYF; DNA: TGCAGTGCTAGAAACCCAGTTCGGGGCACAGATACGCAGTATTTT
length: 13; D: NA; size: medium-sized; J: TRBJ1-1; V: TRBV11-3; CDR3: CASSSDRNTEAFF; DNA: TGTGCCAGCAGCTCCGACCGAAACACTGAAGCTTTCTTT
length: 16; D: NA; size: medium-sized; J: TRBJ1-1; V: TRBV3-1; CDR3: CASSQDSRGRYTEAFF; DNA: TGTGCCAGCAGCCAAGATTCCAGGGGCCGGTACACTGAAGCTTTCTTT
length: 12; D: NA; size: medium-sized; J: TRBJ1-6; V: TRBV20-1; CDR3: CSAREVRSPLHF; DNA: TGCAGTGCTAGAGAGGTTCGGTCACCCCTCCACTTT
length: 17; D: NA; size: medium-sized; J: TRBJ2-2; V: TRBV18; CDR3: CASSPRADSANTGELFF; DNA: TGTGCCAGCTCACCACGCGCCGACAGCGCGAACACCGGGGAGCTGTTTTTT